Included here is one T cell receptor (beta chain) sequence, with context. Its antigen is unknown. The data are from a study of blood T cells in healthy people across ages. Notes on the study in general: Long-lived and aged donors differed, with more naive CD4+ cells and higher diversity in the long-lived.

The germline V gene encodes CDR1 SEHNR and CDR2 FQNEAQ (reference sequence). This CDR3 has 14 amino acids. V lost 5 bases to trimming and J lost 1 base, with 11 bases between them. Alongside a J-beta primer mix, a sample-barcoded 5' primer served in a second PCR lasting roughly 6 to 11 cycles. Each TCR beta cDNA got a 12-nucleotide random molecular identifier. From the 5' RACE reads, TCRdb called clonotypes with MiXCR, one entry per CDR3 protein. This sample carries about 800,000 distinct CDR3 sequences, roughly 25% of them seen once, and the ten largest clones take under 4.5%. Aged about 6 to 95, donors were systemically healthy Caucasians from Russia. The data also belong to a second study, concerning T cells of mothers and their children. That source adds: Over 5 children and their three healthy Caucasian mothers were the donors.

The specimen was blood. V is TRBV7-9 and J is TRBJ2-5, with D maybe TRBD1 (6 bases). This clonotype was sampled from a boy between 5 and 17 years old in good health. The CDR3 nucleotides are TGTGCCAGCAGCCGCCACAGGGCCCAAGAGACCCAGTACTTC. It codes for CASSRHRAQETQYF.